The 18 T cell receptor beta chains presented below share a single source sample, sequenced in a study of blood T cell repertoires in COVID-19. The table came from immunoSEQ multiplex PCR; TCRdb's copy has only in-frame clones and leaves some out. The table lists 150,000 to 200,000 clones, roughly 93% of them singletons. The sequenced material came from peripheral blood. Receptor source: a woman in her fifties or sixties with acute or convalescent COVID-19.

The chain has TRBV10-3 and TRBJ1-2; tentatively, D is TRBD1 (6 bases). V was cut by 4 bases and J by 2 bases, with 11 bases left in between. The germline V gene encodes CDR1 ENHRY and CDR2 SYGVKD. This CDR3 is built from 14 residues. Written as DNA, the CDR3 is TGTGCCATCAGTGTAGGGGGATCGAACTATGGCTACACCTTC. It specifies CAISVGGSNYGYTF.

This sequence joins TRBV27 and TRBJ2-3; possible D gene TRBD2, 6 bases. CDR3 length: 17 residues. Trimming removed 3 bases at V and 6 bases at J, with 22 bases between. Germline CDR1 is MNHEY and CDR2 is SMNVEV (reference sequence). In DNA, the CDR3 is TGTGCCAGCAGTTTGTCCCTCCAGGGCCTGGGGAGGGATACGCAGTATTTT. This translates into CASSLSLQGLGRDTQYF.

The chain combines TRBV27 with TRBJ1-4; 11 bases line up with TRBD1. Germline CDR1 MNHEY, CDR2 SMNVEV (reference sequence). J gave up 4 bases and V 5 bases, and 3 bases lay outside the gene matches. The CDR3 spans 15 residues. The CDR3 loop reads CASSPGQGGNEKLFF. DNA of the CDR3: TGTGCCAGCAGTCCGGGACAGGGGGGTAATGAAAAACTGTTTTTT.

The chain is built from TRBV28 and TRBJ2-1, with TRBD2 matching over 7 bases. Germline loops: CDR1 MDHEN, CDR2 SYDVKM. The CDR3 is 13 residues long. Germline trimming cut 5 bases from V and 14 bases from J; bases unmatched to any gene: 12. The CDR3 loop is CASSAIRDYKEFF. The CDR3 bases are TGTGCCAGCAGTGCCATCCGGGACTATAAGGAGTTCTTC.

The chain carries TRBV28 and TRBJ2-7; weak D call: TRBD1 (6 bases). CDR1 is MDHEN and CDR2 is SYDVKM in the germline V gene. The CDR3 spans 14 residues. V was shortened by 6 bases and J by 3 bases, with 15 bases between the two germline ends. As DNA, the CDR3 is TGTGCCAGCAGCATGAGGGGGATCCGCTACGAGCAGTACTTC. Protein sequence: CASSMRGIRYEQYF.

This clone has just one count. V and J are TRBV4-1 and TRBJ2-5; 12 positions match TRBD2. CDR3 length: 19 amino acids. Unmatched junction bases numbered 10, after V lost 0 bases and J lost 2 bases. Germline V gene data show CDR1 as MGHRA and CDR2 as YSYEKL. The chain's CDR3 is CASSQETSGRVGSQETQYF. In DNA, the CDR3 is TGCGCCAGCAGCCAAGAGACTAGCGGGAGAGTAGGTAGTCAAGAGACCCAGTACTTC.

The CDR3 DNA reads TGTGCCAGCAGCCAAGGGGGACAGGCGACGAGTGGAAACACCATATATTTT. Translated, it gives CASSQGGQATSGNTIYF. The chain has TRBV4-2 and TRBJ1-3, with 8 bases lining up with TRBD1. This CDR3 spans 17 amino acids. Germline V gene data show CDR1 as LGHNA and CDR2 as YNFKEQ. With V trimmed by 1 base and J by 3 bases, 8 bases remained unmatched.

The chain combines TRBV7-2 with TRBJ1-2, with D unresolved. This CDR3 contains 15 residues. V lost 5 bases, J lost 5 bases, and 18 bases lay in between. Germline V lookup: CDR1 SGHTA, CDR2 FQGNSA. In DNA, the CDR3 is TGTGCCAGCAGCCTCCCTCGAGGCGGTAGATATGGCTACACCTTC. Protein product: CASSLPRGGRYGYTF.

This clone was observed a single time. The chain uses TRBV24-1 and TRBJ1-2, with no clear D. From germline, CDR1 is KGHDR and CDR2 SFDVKD. The CDR3 sequence is 18 residues long. V was pared by 2 bases and J by 1 base, with 19 bases between. DNA of the CDR3: TGTGCCACCAGTGATTCACACGGACGGCCGGGAGGTAACTATGGCTACACCTTC. Protein sequence: CATSDSHGRPGGNYGYTF.

This clone came up a few times. The rearrangement joins TRBV19 to TRBJ2-1; a possible D gene is TRBD2 (6 bases). Trimming removed 7 bases at V and 1 base at J, with 11 bases between. The CDR3 spans 14 residues. CDR1 LNHDA and CDR2 SQIVND come from the germline V gene (reference sequence). CDR3 sequence: CASNRERSYNEQFF. The CDR3 nucleotides are TGTGCCAGTAATCGGGAGAGATCCTACAATGAGCAGTTCTTC.

The CDR3 DNA is TGTGCCAGCAATCGGGGGGAAGCTTTCTTT. Protein product: CASNRGEAFF. This rearrangement joins TRBV2 to TRBJ1-1, with D possibly TRBD1 on 5 matching bases. Trimming stripped 7 bases from V and 8 bases from J, with 8 bases between. Germline CDR1 reads SNHLY; CDR2 reads FYNNEI. This CDR3 contains 10 residues.

The J gene is TRBJ2-3, the V gene TRBV5-4; 8 bases match TRBD1. The junction had 9 bases not matched to a gene; V was cut back by 3 bases and J by 6 bases. CDR1 and CDR2 (germline): SGHNT, YYREEE (reference sequence). The CDR3 loop spans 15 amino acids. The CDR3 sequence is CASSSLQGARDTQYF. The CDR3 DNA follows: TGTGCCAGCAGCTCTCTTCAGGGGGCAAGGGATACGCAGTATTTT.

The chain has TRBV10-3 and TRBJ1-6, with 8 nucleotides matching TRBD1. Germline-derived CDR1 and CDR2 are ENHRY and SYGVKD. The ends lost 4 bases at V and 7 bases at J; junction bases unmatched: 6. CDR3 length: 15 residues. The CDR3 here is CAISVGQGRNSPLHF. CDR3 coding DNA: TGTGCCATCAGTGTAGGACAGGGACGGAATTCACCCCTCCACTTT.

Only one count was recorded for this clone. The J gene is TRBJ2-6, the V gene TRBV7-9, with TRBD1 matching over 7 bases. The length of the CDR3 is 15 residues. Losses at the gene ends were 4 bases for V and 2 bases for J; bases not matched to a gene: 2. Germline V gene data show CDR1 as SEHNR and CDR2 as FQNEAQ (reference sequence). The CDR3 here is CASSSGTAGANVLTF. For the CDR3, the DNA is TGTGCCAGCAGCTCCGGGACAGCTGGGGCCAACGTCCTGACTTTC.

The J gene is TRBJ2-1, the V gene TRBV6-4, with 14 bases aligning to TRBD2. This CDR3 is 15 amino acids long. Germline CDR1 MRHNA, CDR2 SNTAGT. The trim removed 3 bases at V and 6 bases at J, leaving 1 base unmatched. The CDR3 loop reads CASSEGTSGSNEQFF. CDR3 bases: TGTGCCAGCAGTGAGGGGACTAGCGGGAGCAATGAGCAGTTCTTC.

This clone was seen a few times. The chain employs TRBV30 and TRBJ1-2, with a weak D call TRBD1 (6 bases). Germline V gives CDR1 GTSNPN, CDR2 SVGIG (reference sequence). CDR3 length: 13 residues. Trimming left V 4 bases short and J 9 bases short, with 18 bases between. CDR3 amino acids: CAWTKPGQGRYTF. The CDR3 DNA reads TGTGCCTGGACAAAACCGGGGCAGGGGCGCTACACCTTC.

V is TRBV7-8 and J is TRBJ1-5, with 10 bases aligning to TRBD1. The germline gives CDR1 SGHVS, CDR2 FQNEAQ. The CDR3 is made up of 14 amino acids. V was clipped by 5 bases and J by 8 bases; unmatched bases: 6. The CDR3 nucleotides read TGTGCCAGCAGCCAGACAGGGGGCCTGGAGCCCCAGCATTTT. Its translation: CASSQTGGLEPQHF.

The chain couples TRBV30 to TRBJ1-2, with D uncertain. This CDR3 contains 11 residues. Germline loops: CDR1 GTSNPN, CDR2 SVGIG (reference sequence). V lost 4 bases to trimming and J lost 4 bases, with 7 bases between them. CDR3 in DNA: TGTGCCTGGAATTCAGGCTATGGCTACACCTTC. Amino acids: CAWNSGYGYTF.